This T cell receptor (beta chain) was identified during a study of Tregs in tolerant kidney transplant recipients. With respect to this clone: What it binds is not known.

General study points: Activated donor B cell expansion appeared to reveal the most relevant donor-specific TCRbeta repertoire. No direct test of biological reproducibility was done here. Changing PCR primers prevented nucleotide comparison between some patients' samples.

The nonmyeloablative bone marrow transplants came from related graft donors, with transient mixed chimerism. Thawed PBMCs were FACS-sorted into unstimulated CD4+CD25+CD127- regulatory T cells, CD4+CD25- non-regulatory cells, CD4 and CD8 cells. CDR1 is MNHNS and CDR2 is SASEGT in the germline V gene. V was trimmed by 2 bases and J by 2 bases, leaving 6 bases between them. The CDR3 extends over 13 amino acids. The repertoire was sequenced with immunoSEQ multiplex PCR; TCRdb's copy has only in-frame clones and lacks some. This table has over 70,000 clones, 91% appearing once. The J gene is TRBJ2-5, the V gene TRBV6-1; D unresolved. The receptor was derived from a human patient who received a combined kidney and bone marrow transplant. Some of the T cells might come from the graft donor. Sequenced material: CD4+ T cells from blood (PBMCs), taken 24 months after the transplant. CDR3 DNA: TGTGCCAGCAGTGAACGGTCTCAAGAGACCCAGTACTTC. Translated, it gives CASSERSQETQYF.